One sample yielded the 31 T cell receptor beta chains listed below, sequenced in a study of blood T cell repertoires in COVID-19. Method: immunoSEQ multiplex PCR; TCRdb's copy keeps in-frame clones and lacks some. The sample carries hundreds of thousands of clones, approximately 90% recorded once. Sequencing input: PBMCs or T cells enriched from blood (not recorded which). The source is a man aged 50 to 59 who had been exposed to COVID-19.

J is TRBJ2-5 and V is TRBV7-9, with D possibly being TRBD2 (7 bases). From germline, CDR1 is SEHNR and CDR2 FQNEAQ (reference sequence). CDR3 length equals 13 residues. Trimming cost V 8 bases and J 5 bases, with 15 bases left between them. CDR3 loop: CASVKGGLETQYF. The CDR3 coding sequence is TGTGCCAGCGTAAAGGGGGGGCTGGAGACCCAGTACTTC.

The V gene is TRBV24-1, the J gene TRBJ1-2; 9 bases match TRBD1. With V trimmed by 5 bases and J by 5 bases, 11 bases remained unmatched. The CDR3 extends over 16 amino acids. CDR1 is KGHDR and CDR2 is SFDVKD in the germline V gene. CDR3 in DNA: TGTGCCACCAGTGGGCACCAACAGGGGGCTTCTTATGGCTACACCTTC. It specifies CATSGHQQGASYGYTF.

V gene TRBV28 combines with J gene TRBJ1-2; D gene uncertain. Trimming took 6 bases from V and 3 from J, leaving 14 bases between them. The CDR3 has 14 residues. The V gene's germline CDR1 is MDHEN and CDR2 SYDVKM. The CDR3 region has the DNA TGTGCCAGCAGCGGTCCAACCTACTACTATGGCTACACCTTC. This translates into CASSGPTYYYGYTF.

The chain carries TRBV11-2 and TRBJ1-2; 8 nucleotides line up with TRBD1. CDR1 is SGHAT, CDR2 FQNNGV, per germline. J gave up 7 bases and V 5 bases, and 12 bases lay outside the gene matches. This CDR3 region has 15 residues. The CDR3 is CASSTLDRDSGGYTF. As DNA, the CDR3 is TGTGCCAGCAGCACCCTGGACAGGGATTCTGGTGGCTACACCTTC.

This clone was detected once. This CDR3 reads CASGQGSYGYTF. Written as DNA, the CDR3 is TGTGCCAGCGGACAGGGGAGCTATGGCTACACCTTC. The rearrangement links TRBV2 to TRBJ1-2; the match to TRBD1 covers 9 bases. The CDR3 totals 12 residues. Germline V gene lookup returns CDR1 SNHLY and CDR2 FYNNEI. The V gene end was trimmed by 8 bases and the J gene end by 4 bases; junction bases not matched to a gene: 2.

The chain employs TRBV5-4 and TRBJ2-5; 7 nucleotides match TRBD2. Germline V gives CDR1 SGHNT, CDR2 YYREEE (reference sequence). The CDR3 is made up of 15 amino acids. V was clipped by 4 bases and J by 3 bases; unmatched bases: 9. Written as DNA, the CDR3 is TGTGCCAGCAGCCCACCGGGACTAAAGGAAGAGACCCAGTACTTC. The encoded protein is CASSPPGLKEETQYF. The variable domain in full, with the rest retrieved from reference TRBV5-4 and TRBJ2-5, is ETGVTQSPTHLIKTRGQQVTLRCSSQSGHNTVSWYQQALGQGPQFIFQYYREEENGRGNFPPRFSGLQFPNYSSELNVNALELDDSALYLCASSPPGLKEETQYFGPGTRLLVL.

For the CDR3, the DNA is TGTGCCAGCAGCGGGACAGGGTACCCGATGGGAAAACTGTTTTTT. This translates into CASSGTGYPMGKLFF. This rearrangement joins TRBV2 to TRBJ1-4, with 9 bases lining up with TRBD1. V trimming: 6 bases; J trimming: 10 bases; junction bases outside the gene matches: 12. Germline V gene data show CDR1 as SNHLY and CDR2 as FYNNEI. The CDR3 is made up of 15 amino acids.

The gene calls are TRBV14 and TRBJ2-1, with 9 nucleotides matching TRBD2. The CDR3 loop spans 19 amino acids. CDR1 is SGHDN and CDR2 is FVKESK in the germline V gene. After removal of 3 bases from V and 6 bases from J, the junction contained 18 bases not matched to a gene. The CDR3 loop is CASSHRAHRGGGAGNEQFF. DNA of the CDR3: TGTGCCAGCAGCCACAGAGCCCACCGGGGCGGGGGGGCCGGCAATGAGCAGTTCTTC.

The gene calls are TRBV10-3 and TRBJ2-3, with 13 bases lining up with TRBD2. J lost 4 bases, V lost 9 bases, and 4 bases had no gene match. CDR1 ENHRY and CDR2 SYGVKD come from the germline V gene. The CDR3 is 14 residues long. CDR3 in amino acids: CAISGLAGSDTQYF. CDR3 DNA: TGTGCCATTTCGGGACTAGCGGGGTCAGATACGCAGTATTTT.

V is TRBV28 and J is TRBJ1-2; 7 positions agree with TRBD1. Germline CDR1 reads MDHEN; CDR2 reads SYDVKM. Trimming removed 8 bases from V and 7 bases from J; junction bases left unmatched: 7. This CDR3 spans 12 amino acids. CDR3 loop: CASDLAGGGYTF. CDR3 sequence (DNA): TGTGCCAGCGATTTAGCAGGGGGTGGCTACACCTTC.

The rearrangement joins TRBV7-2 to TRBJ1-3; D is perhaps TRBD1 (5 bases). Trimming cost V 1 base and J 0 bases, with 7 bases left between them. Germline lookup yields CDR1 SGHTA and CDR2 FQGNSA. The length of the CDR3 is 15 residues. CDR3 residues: CASSLGTISGNTIYF. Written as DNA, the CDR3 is TGTGCCAGCAGCTTAGGGACAATCTCTGGAAACACCATATATTTT.

Written as DNA, the CDR3 is TGCGCCAGCAGCCAAGATCACGGGAGAGGTTACGAGCAGTACGTC. It translates to CASSQDHGRGYEQYV. The rearrangement joins TRBV4-1 to TRBJ2-7, with D tentatively TRBD2 (6 bases). From germline, CDR1 is MGHRA and CDR2 YSYEKL. The V end lost 0 bases, the J end lost 4 bases, and 13 bases lay between the germline ends. The CDR3 has 15 residues.

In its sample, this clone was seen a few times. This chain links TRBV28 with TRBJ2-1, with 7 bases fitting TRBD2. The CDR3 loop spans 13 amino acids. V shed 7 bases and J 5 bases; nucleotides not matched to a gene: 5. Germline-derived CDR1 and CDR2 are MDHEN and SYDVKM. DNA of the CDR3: TGTGCCAGCAAGGTAGCGGGTAACAATGAGCAGTTCTTC. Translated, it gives CASKVAGNNEQFF.

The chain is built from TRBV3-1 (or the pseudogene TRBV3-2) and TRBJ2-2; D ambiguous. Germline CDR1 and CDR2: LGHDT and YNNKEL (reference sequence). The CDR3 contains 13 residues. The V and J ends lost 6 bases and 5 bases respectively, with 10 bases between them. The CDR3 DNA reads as TGTGCCAGCAGGGCGGAACTGACCGGGGAGCTGTTTTTT. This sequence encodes CASRAELTGELFF.

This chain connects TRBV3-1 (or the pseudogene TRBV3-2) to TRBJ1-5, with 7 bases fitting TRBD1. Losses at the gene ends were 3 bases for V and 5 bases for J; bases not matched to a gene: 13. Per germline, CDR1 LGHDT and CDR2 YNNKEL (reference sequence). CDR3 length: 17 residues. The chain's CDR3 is CASSQATGTVLDQPQHF. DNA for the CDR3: TGTGCCAGCAGCCAGGCTACCGGGACAGTCCTGGATCAGCCCCAGCATTTT.

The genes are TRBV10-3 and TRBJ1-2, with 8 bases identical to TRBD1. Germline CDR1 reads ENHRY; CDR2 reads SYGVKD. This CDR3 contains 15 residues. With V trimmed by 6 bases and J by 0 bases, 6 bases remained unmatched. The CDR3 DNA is TGTGCCATCAGCACCCGGACAGGGCCTAACTATGGCTACACCTTC. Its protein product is CAISTRTGPNYGYTF.

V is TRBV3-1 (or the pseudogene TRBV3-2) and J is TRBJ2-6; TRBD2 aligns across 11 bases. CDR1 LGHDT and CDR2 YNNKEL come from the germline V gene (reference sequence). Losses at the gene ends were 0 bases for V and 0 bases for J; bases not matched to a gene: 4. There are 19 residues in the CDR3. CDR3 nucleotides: TGTGCCAGCAGCCAAGATAGCGGGGGGGCCTACTCTGGGGCCAACGTCCTGACTTTC. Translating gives CASSQDSGGAYSGANVLTF.

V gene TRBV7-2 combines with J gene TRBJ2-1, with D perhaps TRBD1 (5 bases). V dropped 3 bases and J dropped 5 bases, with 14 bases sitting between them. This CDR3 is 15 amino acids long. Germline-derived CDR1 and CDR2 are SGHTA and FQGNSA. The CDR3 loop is CASSLGQGVHNEQFF. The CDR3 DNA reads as TGTGCCAGCAGCTTGGGGCAGGGTGTCCACAATGAGCAGTTCTTC.

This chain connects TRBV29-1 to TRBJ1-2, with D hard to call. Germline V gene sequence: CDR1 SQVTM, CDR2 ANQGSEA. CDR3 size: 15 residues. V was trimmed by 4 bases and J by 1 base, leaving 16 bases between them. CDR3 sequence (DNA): TGCAGCGTTGCGGGGTTGAAGGACCTTAACTATGGCTACACCTTC. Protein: CSVAGLKDLNYGYTF.

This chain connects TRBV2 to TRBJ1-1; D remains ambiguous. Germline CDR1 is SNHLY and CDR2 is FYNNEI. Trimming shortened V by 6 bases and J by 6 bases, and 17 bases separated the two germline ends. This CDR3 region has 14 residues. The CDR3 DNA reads TGTGCCAGCAGACCGGACGCGGGAAGGGCTGAAGCTTTCTTT. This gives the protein CASRPDAGRAEAFF.

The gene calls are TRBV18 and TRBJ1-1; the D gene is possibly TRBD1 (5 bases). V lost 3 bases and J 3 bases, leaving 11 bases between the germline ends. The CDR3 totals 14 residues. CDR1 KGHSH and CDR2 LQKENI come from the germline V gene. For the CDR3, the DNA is TGTGCCAGCTCACCGGGGGGGATCGACACTGAAGCTTTCTTT. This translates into CASSPGGIDTEAFF.

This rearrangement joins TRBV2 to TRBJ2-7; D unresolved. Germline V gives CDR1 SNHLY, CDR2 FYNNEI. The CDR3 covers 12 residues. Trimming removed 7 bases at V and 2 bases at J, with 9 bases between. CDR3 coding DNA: TGTGCCAGCACCGGCGGAACCTACGAGCAGTACTTC. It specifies CASTGGTYEQYF.

This chain's CDR3 is CASSLWGVSDSNQPQHF. The DNA for the CDR3 is TGTGCCAGCAGCTTATGGGGGGTCTCGGATAGCAATCAGCCCCAGCATTTT. The chain combines TRBV7-3 with TRBJ1-5; D is perhaps TRBD1 (5 bases). The CDR3 has 17 amino acids. Germline V gene sequence: CDR1 SGHTA, CDR2 FQGTGA. The germline V and J ends were trimmed by 2 bases and 0 bases, with 14 bases remaining between them.

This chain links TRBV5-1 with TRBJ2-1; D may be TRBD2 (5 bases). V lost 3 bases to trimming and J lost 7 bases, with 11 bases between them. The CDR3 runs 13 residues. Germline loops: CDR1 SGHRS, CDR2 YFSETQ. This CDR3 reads CASSSRGSNEQFF. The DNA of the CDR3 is TGCGCCAGCAGCTCTAGAGGGAGTAATGAGCAGTTCTTC.

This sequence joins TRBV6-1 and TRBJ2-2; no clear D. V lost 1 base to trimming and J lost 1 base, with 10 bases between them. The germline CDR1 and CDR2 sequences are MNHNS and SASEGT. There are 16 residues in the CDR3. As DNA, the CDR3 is TGTGCCAGCAGTGAAGGGCTCCCAGGGAACACCGGGGAGCTGTTTTTT. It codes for CASSEGLPGNTGELFF.

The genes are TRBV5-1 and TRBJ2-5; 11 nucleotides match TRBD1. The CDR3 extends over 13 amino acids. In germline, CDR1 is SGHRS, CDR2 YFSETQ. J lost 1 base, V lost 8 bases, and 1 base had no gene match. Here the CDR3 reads CASGQGAQETQYF. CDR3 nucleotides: TGCGCCAGTGGACAGGGGGCCCAAGAGACCCAGTACTTC.

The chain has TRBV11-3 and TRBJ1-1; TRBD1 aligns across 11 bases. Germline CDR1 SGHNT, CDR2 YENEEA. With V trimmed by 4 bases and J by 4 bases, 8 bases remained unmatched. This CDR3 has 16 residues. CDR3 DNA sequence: TGTGCCAGCAGCTACGCTTACGGGACAGGGGGCACTGAAGCTTTCTTT. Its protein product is CASSYAYGTGGTEAFF.

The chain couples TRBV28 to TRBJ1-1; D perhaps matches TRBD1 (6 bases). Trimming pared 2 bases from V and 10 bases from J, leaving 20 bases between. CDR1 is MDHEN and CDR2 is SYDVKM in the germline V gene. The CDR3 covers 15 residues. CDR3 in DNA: TGTGCCAGCAGTTTACCCCCCCGACAGGAGCCGCCAGCTTTCTTT. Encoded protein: CASSLPPRQEPPAFF.

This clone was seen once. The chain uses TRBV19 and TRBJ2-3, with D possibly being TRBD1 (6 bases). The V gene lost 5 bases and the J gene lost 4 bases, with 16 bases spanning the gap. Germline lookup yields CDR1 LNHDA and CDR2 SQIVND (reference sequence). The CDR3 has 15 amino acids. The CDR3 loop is CASSLSRTVPDTQYF. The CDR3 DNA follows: TGTGCCAGTAGTTTATCCCGGACAGTACCAGATACGCAGTATTTT.

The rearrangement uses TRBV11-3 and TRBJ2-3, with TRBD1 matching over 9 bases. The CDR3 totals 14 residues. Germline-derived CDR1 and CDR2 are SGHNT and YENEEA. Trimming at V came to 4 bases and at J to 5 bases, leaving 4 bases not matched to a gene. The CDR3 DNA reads TGTGCCAGCAGCTCCGGGACAGGGAGAGATACGCAGTATTTT. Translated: CASSSGTGRDTQYF.

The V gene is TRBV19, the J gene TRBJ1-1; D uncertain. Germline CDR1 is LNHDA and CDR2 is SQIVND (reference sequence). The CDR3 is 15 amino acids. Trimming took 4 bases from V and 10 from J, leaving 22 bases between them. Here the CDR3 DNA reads TGTGCCAGTAGTACCGAGGCGCGGGTTTTGGTTGGAGCTTTCTTT. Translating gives CASSTEARVLVGAFF.